Below, 20 T cell receptor beta chains from the same sample are listed, as sequenced in a study of CD8+CD57+ T cells in acquired aplastic anemia. TCR beta VDJ and CDR3 profiling used genomic DNA as template. TCRdb analysed the reads with MiXCR anew, one entry per CDR3 protein. The table shows around 400,000 distinct CDR3 sequences, with just under 70% occurring only once. Specimen: sorted CD4+, CD8+, or CD8+CD57+ T cells (not recorded which) from PBMCs. The receptor set was obtained from a human donor in good health, serving as a control.

This clonotype was recorded at least ten times. The chain is built from TRBV7-2 and TRBJ1-4; D call uncertain. Looked up from germline, CDR1 is SGHTA and CDR2 is FQGNSA. Trimming removed 5 bases at V and 0 bases at J, with 10 bases between. The CDR3 has 15 amino acids. The CDR3 sequence is CASSGNTATNEKLFF. CDR3 bases: TGTGCCAGCAGCGGAAACACTGCAACTAATGAAAAACTGTTTTTT.

The chain carries TRBV5-8 and TRBJ1-1, with D unresolved. Germline V lookup: CDR1 SGHTS, CDR2 YDEGEE. V shed 6 bases and J shed 2 bases, with 14 bases lying between them. The CDR3 has 14 residues. The CDR3 DNA reads as TGTGCCAGCACGGAGCGAGGGTTTAACACTGAAGCTTTCTTT. It specifies CASTERGFNTEAFF.

This chain's CDR3 is CAWRDDRRTEAFF. DNA for the CDR3: TGTGCCTGGAGGGATGACAGGAGAACTGAAGCTTTCTTT. This chain joins TRBV30 and TRBJ1-1, with D perhaps TRBD1 (6 bases). Trimming pared 3 bases from V and 5 bases from J, leaving 13 bases between. Per germline, CDR1 GTSNPN and CDR2 SVGIG (reference sequence). The CDR3 contains 13 residues.

This clonotype was seen at least ten times. CDR3 in DNA: TGTGCCAGCAGCCCACCCGGGTGGGGTGAGCAGTTCTTC. Protein: CASSPPGWGEQFF. V is TRBV3-1 and J is TRBJ2-1; no clear D. Trimming removed 4 bases at V and 9 bases at J, with 13 bases between. This CDR3 has 13 residues. Per the germline V gene, CDR1 is LGHDT and CDR2 is YNNKEL (reference sequence).

The chain has TRBV7-2 and TRBJ1-5; no reliable D call. CDR3 length: 15 residues. Germline loops: CDR1 SGHTA, CDR2 FQGNSA. The V gene lost 5 bases and the J gene lost 1 base, with 12 bases spanning the gap. The CDR3 loop is CASSQARPSNQPQHF. For the CDR3, the DNA is TGTGCCAGCAGCCAAGCGCGTCCCAGCAATCAGCCCCAGCATTTT.

Turning to this clonotype: The CDR3 carries no conserved terminal phenylalanine or tryptophan, so it likely arises from a read error. The DNA is omitted, as the CDR3 cannot be located on it reliably, and the CDR3 follows TCRdb's listing. The chain carries TRBV7-9 and TRBJ1-5. Per germline, CDR1 SEHNR and CDR2 FQNEAQ (reference sequence). 14 amino acids form the CDR3, both terminal residues included. Here the CDR3 reads CASSSRGGYARLQV.

About this clonotype: The conserved phenylalanine or tryptophan normally closing the CDR3 is absent here, so this likely arose from a read error. The DNA is omitted, as the CDR3 cannot be located on it reliably, and the CDR3 follows TCRdb's listing. V gene TRBV7-2 combines with J gene TRBJ1-2. The CDR3 is 13 amino acids long, termini counted. Germline-derived CDR1 and CDR2 are SGHTA and FQGNSA. The CDR3 loop is CASKGDSRRLYTL.

This clonotype occurred many times. CDR3 nucleotides: TGTGCCAGTAGTATCAAAACAGGGGGACTTGTCTACGAGCAGTACTTC. Amino acids: CASSIKTGGLVYEQYF. This chain connects TRBV19 to TRBJ2-7; TRBD1 agrees at 8 bases. The length of the CDR3 is 16 residues. Per germline, CDR1 LNHDA and CDR2 SQIVND (reference sequence). Germline trimming cut 3 bases from V and 3 bases from J; bases unmatched to any gene: 10.

The chain couples TRBV7-8 to TRBJ2-3; D may be TRBD2 (6 bases). This CDR3 has 15 residues. Germline V gene data show CDR1 as SGHVS and CDR2 as FQNEAQ. Trimming took 0 bases from V and 8 from J, leaving 15 bases between them. CDR3 in amino acids: CASSLAELASVTQYF. The CDR3 bases are TGTGCCAGCAGCTTAGCGGAACTAGCTAGTGTTACGCAGTATTTT.

This clonotype was picked up one time. The V gene is TRBV5-1, the J gene TRBJ1-2; 11 bases fit TRBD1. CDR3 length equals 17 residues. The junction had 11 bases not matched to a gene; V was cut back by 0 bases and J by 7 bases. Germline CDR1 reads SGHRS; CDR2 reads YFSETQ. The CDR3 spells CASSLDVGGQGDGGYTF. As DNA, the CDR3 is TGCGCCAGCAGCTTGGACGTAGGGGGACAGGGGGACGGTGGCTACACCTTC.

The chain has TRBV5-1 and TRBJ2-3, with D possibly TRBD1 on 5 matching bases. The germline gives CDR1 SGHRS, CDR2 YFSETQ. Trimming took off 0 bases at V and 6 bases at J, with 11 bases between the two ends. This CDR3 comprises 14 residues. The CDR3 reads CASSLEPGRDTQYF. DNA of the CDR3: TGCGCCAGCAGCTTGGAGCCAGGGCGGGATACGCAGTATTTT.

Concerning this clonotype: Given the absence of the conserved phenylalanine or tryptophan at the CDR3 end, a read error is likely. The DNA is left out, because the CDR3 cannot be placed on it with certainty; the CDR3 is given as TCRdb lists it. This sequence joins TRBV7-2 and TRBJ1-1; no check of the table's D call, TRBD1, against the DNA was made. CDR1 and CDR2 (germline): SGHTA, FQGNSA. Counting both end residues, the CDR3 totals 13 amino acids. The CDR3 sequence is CARHQGTNVLTFG.

This clonotype was observed at least ten times. The chain recombines TRBV19 with TRBJ2-3, with D possibly matching TRBD2 (5 bases). The CDR3 runs 14 residues. Trimming stripped 9 bases from V and 2 bases from J, with 15 bases between. The germline CDR1 and CDR2 sequences are LNHDA and SQIVND (reference sequence). CDR3 bases: TGTGCCAGCTCAACGGAGGACCCCACAGATACGCAGTATTTT. Translating it yields CASSTEDPTDTQYF.

This clonotype was seen just once. This rearrangement joins TRBV2 to TRBJ2-5; 15 bases fit TRBD2. The junction had 9 bases not matched to a gene; V was cut back by 7 bases and J by 6 bases. Germline V lookup: CDR1 SNHLY, CDR2 FYNNEI. The CDR3 runs to 16 residues. Here the CDR3 DNA reads TGTGCCAGCACCCTCGGGACTAGCGGGGGGCTGCAGACCCAGTACTTC. It codes for CASTLGTSGGLQTQYF.

This clonotype has only one observation. One junction end does not reproduce the germline sequence, and a read error may be involved. The rearrangement joins TRBV7-2 to TRBJ2-7; D unresolved. The CDR3 extends over 15 amino acids. Per the germline V gene, CDR1 is SGHTA and CDR2 is FQGNSA. CDR3 sequence: CAGSLGTELTYEQYF. DNA for the CDR3: TGTGCCGGCAGCTTAGGAACGGAGCTCACCTACGAGCAGTACTTC.

As for this clonotype: Here the CDR3 omits its conserved ending phenylalanine or tryptophan, so a read error is the likely source. It is unclear where the CDR3 begins or ends on the DNA, so no DNA is shown, and the CDR3 is as TCRdb lists it. V usage is TRBV7-9 and J usage is TRBJ1-2. 13 amino acids form the CDR3, both terminal residues included. The germline V gene encodes CDR1 SEHNR and CDR2 FQNEAQ (reference sequence). The CDR3: CASSGVRTYAFFV.

Concerning this clonotype: The final CDR3 position lacks the conserved phenylalanine or tryptophan, pointing to a likely read error. The rearrangement links TRBV12-3 or TRBV12-4 to TRBJ2-1; D might be TRBD2 (7 bases). V lost 7 bases to trimming and J lost 9 bases, with 22 bases between them. The CDR3 spans 15 residues. The CDR3 loop reads CASMSTGGGLREQFL. The CDR3 DNA reads TGTGCCAGCATGAGTACGGGGGGCGGGCTGCGTGAGCAGTTCCTC.

The table lists this clonotype with many counts. The rearrangement uses TRBV5-6 and TRBJ1-2; D is ambiguous. V was pared by 0 bases and J by 2 bases, with 8 bases between. Germline values: CDR1 SGHDT, CDR2 YYEEEE. This CDR3 is 14 amino acids long. CDR3 loop: CASSLAPENYGYTF. The CDR3 DNA sequence: TGTGCCAGCAGCTTGGCCCCAGAGAACTATGGCTACACCTTC.

Ten or more counts support this clonotype. V usage is TRBV2 and J usage is TRBJ1-2, with 10 bases aligning to TRBD1. In germline, CDR1 is SNHLY, CDR2 FYNNEI. This CDR3 has 14 amino acids. The ends lost 7 bases at V and 2 bases at J; junction bases unmatched: 4. CDR3 sequence reads: CASKMDRGNYGYTF. The CDR3 nucleotides read TGTGCCAGCAAAATGGACAGGGGGAACTATGGCTACACCTTC.

Comment on this clonotype: The germline gene is not matched at one end of the junction; a read error may be the cause. The chain carries TRBV25-1 and TRBJ2-7; 10 nucleotides align to TRBD1. CDR3 length: 13 amino acids. Germline loops: CDR1 MGHDK, CDR2 SYGVNS. The CDR3 DNA follows: TGTTCCAGCAGACAGGGGGCGCAATACGAGCAGTACTTC. It encodes CSSRQGAQYEQYF.